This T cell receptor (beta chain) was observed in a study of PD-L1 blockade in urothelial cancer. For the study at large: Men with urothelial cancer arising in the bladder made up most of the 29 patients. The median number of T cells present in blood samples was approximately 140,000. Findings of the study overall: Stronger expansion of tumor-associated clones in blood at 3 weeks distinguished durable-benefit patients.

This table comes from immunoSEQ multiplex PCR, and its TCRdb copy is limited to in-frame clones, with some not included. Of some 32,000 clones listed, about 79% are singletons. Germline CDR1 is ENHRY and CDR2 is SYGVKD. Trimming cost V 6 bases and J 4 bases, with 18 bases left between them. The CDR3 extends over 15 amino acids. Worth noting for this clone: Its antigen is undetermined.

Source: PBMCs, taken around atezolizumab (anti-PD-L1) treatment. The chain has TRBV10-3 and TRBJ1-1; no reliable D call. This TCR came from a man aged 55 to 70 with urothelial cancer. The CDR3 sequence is CAIRDSYKGATEAFF. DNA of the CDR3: TGTGCCATCAGGGACTCATACAAGGGAGCCACTGAAGCTTTCTTT.